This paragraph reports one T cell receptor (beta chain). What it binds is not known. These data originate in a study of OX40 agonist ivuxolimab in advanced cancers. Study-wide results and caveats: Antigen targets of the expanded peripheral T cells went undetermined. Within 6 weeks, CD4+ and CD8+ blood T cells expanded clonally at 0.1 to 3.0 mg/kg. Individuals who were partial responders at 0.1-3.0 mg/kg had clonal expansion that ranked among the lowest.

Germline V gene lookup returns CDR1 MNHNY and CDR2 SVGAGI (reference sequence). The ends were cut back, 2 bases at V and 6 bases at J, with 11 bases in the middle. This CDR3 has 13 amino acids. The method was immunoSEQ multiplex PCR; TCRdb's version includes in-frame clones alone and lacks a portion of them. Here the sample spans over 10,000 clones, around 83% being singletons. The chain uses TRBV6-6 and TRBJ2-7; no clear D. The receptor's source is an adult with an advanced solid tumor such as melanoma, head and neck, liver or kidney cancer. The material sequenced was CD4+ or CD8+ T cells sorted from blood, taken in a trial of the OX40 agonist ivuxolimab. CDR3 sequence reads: CASSYGVAAEQYF. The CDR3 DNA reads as TGTGCCAGCAGTTACGGAGTGGCCGCCGAGCAGTACTTC.